This entry features one T cell receptor beta chain sequence. This clonotype was observed a few times. Which antigen it targets is not known. Base quality data are lacking; no much larger clone is found one base away. This record belongs to a study of blood T cells in healthy people across ages (dated by TCRdb to about 2015). About the investigation overall: In model experiments, template switching captured about one uniquely barcoded TCR beta cDNA molecule for every two T cells. Age-related changes in TCR beta repertoire diversity were measured in the study by deep sequencing normalized with unique cDNA molecular identifiers. Four age groups were formed from the donors: young (average approximately 15 years), middle-aged (more than 35), aged (more than 55) and long-lived (about 75). Donors of different ages were randomly distributed across sequencing lanes to avoid experimental bias. Using the same blood draw, the study looked at two additional independent replicas of 1 million unique cDNA reads for two donors, one aged 18 to 30 and the other aged 80 or older. General conclusions and limits of the study: Since profiling was done on bulk unsorted PBMCs, naive and antigen-experienced compartments could not be conclusively compared. Donor CMV infection status was unknown, potentially confounding age-related changes in expanded clonotypes. Compared with the aged group, the long-lived group had more naive CD4+ T cells, fewer expanded clones and increased TCR diversity, suggesting age selection. Estimates of total diversity based on one million sequenced T cells were considered lower bounds and underestimates. Observed TCR beta diversity per million T cells fell roughly linearly with age, and a significant reduction was already apparent by age around 40. A strong correlation was found between observed TCR beta diversity and the percentage of naive T cells measured by flow cytometry.

Library generation was performed with 5' RACE. Sequenced using an Illumina HiSeq 2500. A second PCR of roughly 7 to 12 cycles was run with a J-beta primer mix and a sample-barcoded 5' primer. A unique molecular identifier was introduced onto each TCR beta cDNA molecule by a template-switch 5' adaptor carrying 12 random nucleotides. Each sample yielded at least 3 million CDR3-containing paired-end reads. The Mint cDNA synthesis kit, primed by a TRBC-specific oligonucleotide, was used to synthesize first-strand cDNA from all RNA. All cDNA was treated with uracil-DNA glycosylase and then went through a first 18-cycle PCR with the universal primers M1SS and BC2_uni_R. The source study handled its data this way. For normalization, 1 million high-quality reads were randomly selected from each sample, with every read carrying a distinct molecular identifier. Instead of being binned into consensus sequences, reads with shared molecular identifiers were discarded. MiTCR, run with a Q25 quality threshold and the strictest error-elimination algorithm, handled CDR3 identification, clonotype clustering and error correction. A nonparametric unseen species model using Euler transformation provided a lower-bound estimate of total TCR beta diversity. The public reads were quality trimmed at Q25 with fastp and then assembled into clones with MiXCR by TCRdb, keeping productive beta chains. Under each unique CDR3 protein, matching rows form one entry showing the most common genes and DNA. TCRdb's processing, not the study's, gives the V and J calls here. The sample contains 980,000 or so distinct CDR3 sequences, around 48% of them found a single time. The ten largest clonotypes hold around 15% of the sample.

Donors were 39 systemically healthy Caucasian individuals from Russia aged roughly 6 to 90 years. Each donor gave about 9.8 milliliters of peripheral blood, drawn into EDTA-treated Vacutainer tubes. Ficoll-Paque density-gradient centrifugation was used to isolate PBMCs, with at least 7 million per sample. Trizol reagent was used to extract total RNA from the PBMCs, yielding at least 6 micrograms per sample. The percentages of naive CD45RAhigh/CD27high T cells were determined by flow cytometry on a PBMC aliquot from every donor. The CDR3 starts with the cysteine, ends with the phenylalanine, and has 15 residues. Only CDR3 DNA remains: 45 bases, in frame from the first base. For CDR1 and CDR2, the germline V gene lists MNHNS and SASEGT. V gives up 7 bases and J gives up 4 bases, and the segment between their germline ends measures 19 bases.

Sequenced input: blood. The clonotype was recovered from a man younger than 40 in good health. Here the chain combines TRBV6-1 and TRBJ1-2, with the D gene not clear enough to name. The CDR3: CASNAGRQRGYGYTF. The base sequence is TGTGCCAGCAACGCCGGGAGGCAGCGCGGCTATGGCTACACCTTC.